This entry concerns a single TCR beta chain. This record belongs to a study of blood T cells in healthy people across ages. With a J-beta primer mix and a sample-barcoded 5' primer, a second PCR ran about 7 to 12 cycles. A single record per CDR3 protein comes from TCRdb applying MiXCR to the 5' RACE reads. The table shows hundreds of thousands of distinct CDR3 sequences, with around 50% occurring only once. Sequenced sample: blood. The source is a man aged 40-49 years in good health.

Written as DNA, the CDR3 is TGTGCCCGCCCCAGGCGAGTCGGCGAGACCCAGTACTTC. This sequence encodes CARPRRVGETQYF. This chain links TRBV5-6 with TRBJ2-5; D gene ambiguous. This CDR3 has 13 amino acids. V was pared by 10 bases and J by 5 bases, with 18 bases between. Germline V gene lookup returns CDR1 SGHDT and CDR2 YYEEEE.